This T cell receptor (beta chain) was recovered during a study of cytomegalovirus exposure and HLA in healthy donors. Study results and caveats: The later analysis indicated that the majority of CMV-associated TCR beta chains appeared HLA-restricted. Among TCR sequences, most were rare, though some public TCRs appeared in many donors. Later on, an analysis found that several of the most significant clusters appeared to be linked to common viral pathogens, which included parvovirus B19. In terms of immune exposure information, only CMV serostatus was available.

A multiplex PCR was run with 60 Vbeta primers and 13 Jbeta primers. Profiling relied on immunoSEQ multiplex PCR, and the TCRdb table lists in-frame clones only, not all of them. The sample has around 150,000 clones, 65% to 70% seen once. CDR1 is SGHRS, CDR2 YFSETQ, per germline. The ends lost 0 bases at V and 4 bases at J; junction bases unmatched: 10. CDR3 size: 17 residues. Comments on this clone: Its antigen is still unknown.

V is TRBV5-1 and J is TRBJ2-5, with TRBD2 matching over 9 bases. This TCR was recovered from a woman aged 18-29 years in good health and CMV-seropositive. Sequences were obtained from PBMCs. Here the CDR3 reads CASSLASASTSGETQYF. CDR3 in DNA: TGCGCCAGCAGCTTGGCCAGCGCCTCGACTAGCGGAGAGACCCAGTACTTC.